The rows below give T cell receptor beta chains drawn from one sample of a study of identical twins. From the 5' RACE reads, TCRdb called clonotypes with MiXCR, one entry per CDR3 protein. The sample carries some 900,000 distinct CDR3 sequences, approximately 13% recorded once. These same data were also listed under a study on yellow fever vaccine responses in identical twins.

Input material: PBMCs. These receptors all stem from a woman aged 18-30 years in good health. The CDR3 runs from the conserved cysteine through the conserved F or W. The D gene is left open where the match is weak. Size values are once, few and many counts, or a class for expanded clones, and some rows have none.

j_call v_call d_call clone_size cdr3_aa cdr3_nt
TRBJ2-1 TRBV11-2 . . CASSSQVDEQFF TGTGCCAGCAGCTCACAGGTGGATGAGCAGTTCTTC
TRBJ2-3 TRBV6-5 . many CASEFGAGTDTQYF TGTGCCAGCGAGTTCGGGGCCGGGACAGATACGCAGTATTTT
TRBJ2-7 TRBV12-3/TRBV12-4 . . CATRLGLTYEQYF TGTGCCACCCGTCTGGGGTTGACCTACGAGCAGTACTTC
TRBJ2-3 TRBV4-1 TRBD2 . CASSGKSGGAGDTQYF TGCGCCAGCAGCGGAAAAAGCGGGGGGGCAGGAGATACGCAGTATTTT
TRBJ2-5 TRBV10-3 . . CAISEVSETQYF TGTGCCATCAGTGAAGTTTCAGAGACCCAGTACTTC
TRBJ2-1 TRBV12-3/TRBV12-4 TRBD2 . CASSPSGLTYNEQFF TGTGCCAGCAGTCCGTCGGGACTAACCTACAATGAGCAGTTCTTC
TRBJ2-7 TRBV3-1 . . CASSQARSWEQYF TGTGCCAGCAGCCAAGCCAGGTCTTGGGAGCAGTACTTC
TRBJ1-6 TRBV20-1 . . CSARDYGGAHSPLHF TGCAGTGCTAGAGATTACGGGGGCGCGCATTCACCCCTCCACTTT
TRBJ2-5 TRBV29-1 . many CSVRTDGETQYF TGCAGCGTTAGAACGGATGGAGAGACCCAGTACTTC
TRBJ2-5 TRBV5-1 . few CASSLVDGGEETQYF TGCGCCAGCAGCTTGGTTGACGGGGGCGAAGAGACCCAGTACTTC
TRBJ2-3 TRBV11-2 TRBD2 many CASSSRLAGELRFTDTQYF TGTGCCAGCAGCTCCAGACTAGCGGGGGAACTACGTTTCACAGATACGCAGTATTTT
TRBJ2-3 TRBV11-2 . many CASSLNTQYF TGTGCCAGCAGCTTAAATACGCAGTATTTT
TRBJ2-7 TRBV9 . . CASSAQGGKNEQYF TGTGCCAGCAGCGCACAGGGGGGGAAGAACGAGCAGTACTTC
TRBJ1-2 TRBV7-9 . . CASSSMDHGGYTF TGTGCCAGCAGCTCTATGGACCACGGAGGCTACACCTTC
TRBJ1-1 TRBV6-5 . . CASSRTGSEAFF TGTGCCAGCAGCCGTACAGGGTCTGAAGCTTTCTTT
TRBJ2-1 TRBV18 . . CASSRGKPTTDEQFF TGTGCCAGCTCACGGGGAAAACCAACCACCGATGAGCAGTTCTTC
TRBJ2-1 TRBV20-1 TRBD1 few CSAKWVRTGHYNEQFF TGCAGTGCTAAATGGGTCAGGACAGGACACTACAATGAGCAGTTCTTC
TRBJ2-7 TRBV7-9 TRBD1 few CASSPPGGQGIYEQYF TGTGCCAGCAGTCCGCCGGGGGGACAGGGGATCTACGAGCAGTACTTC
TRBJ1-2 TRBV6-5 . . CASSYDRNYGYTF TGTGCCAGCAGTTACGACAGGAACTATGGCTACACCTTC
TRBJ2-7 TRBV28 . . CASSRGGRSSYEQYF TGTGCCAGCAGTAGAGGGGGTAGGAGCTCCTACGAGCAGTACTTC
TRBJ1-1 TRBV4-1 . many CASSQEATVNTEAFF TGCGCCAGCAGCCAAGAGGCCACCGTGAACACTGAAGCTTTCTTT
TRBJ2-1 TRBV12-3/TRBV12-4 . few CASSLGELGEQFF TGTGCCAGCAGTTTAGGGGAGTTGGGGGAGCAGTTCTTC
TRBJ2-3 TRBV20-1 . few CSAVSDTQYF TGCAGTGCCGTTTCAGATACGCAGTATTTT
TRBJ2-3 TRBV7-8 TRBD1 . CASRTLATGGRSDTQYF TGTGCCAGCAGAACATTGGCAACAGGGGGCAGGTCAGATACGCAGTATTTT
TRBJ2-4 TRBV10-3 TRBD1 . CAISWTGIGKNIQYF TGTGCCATCAGTTGGACAGGGATTGGCAAAAACATTCAGTACTTC
TRBJ2-2 TRBV5-1 . few CASGKTAFGNTGELFF TGCGCCAGCGGTAAGACAGCGTTCGGGAACACCGGGGAGCTGTTTTTT
TRBJ1-2 TRBV7-9 . . CASSSELGPSGGYTF TGTGCCAGCAGCTCCGAACTCGGACCCAGTGGCGGCTACACCTTC
TRBJ2-7 TRBV2 . few CASNRQGGYEQYF TGTGCCAGCAATCGACAGGGAGGTTACGAGCAGTACTTC
TRBJ2-1 TRBV6-4 TRBD2 few CASSGRLAGGLNEQFF TGTGCCAGCAGTGGGCGACTAGCGGGGGGGCTCAATGAGCAGTTCTTC
TRBJ1-4 TRBV5-1 . . CASSSMQPPEKLFF TGCGCCAGCAGCTCCATGCAGCCCCCGGAAAAACTGTTTTTT
TRBJ2-1 TRBV20-1 TRBD2 few CSATTPGTKTYNEQFF TGCAGTGCCACGACCCCCGGGACTAAGACCTACAATGAGCAGTTCTTC
TRBJ2-1 TRBV5-1 . . CASSLVGSHDYNEQFF TGCGCCAGCAGCTTGGTAGGCAGCCACGATTACAATGAGCAGTTCTTC
TRBJ2-7 TRBV12-3/TRBV12-4 . few CASRKENGDEQYF TGTGCCAGCAGAAAAGAAAACGGCGACGAGCAGTACTTC
TRBJ1-1 TRBV7-3 . many CASSLMPTSTEAFF TGTGCCAGCAGCTTAATGCCCACGAGCACTGAAGCTTTCTTT
TRBJ2-1 TRBV5-1 . . CASSAPRYNEQFF TGCGCCAGCAGCGCACCCCGCTACAATGAGCAGTTCTTC
TRBJ2-5 TRBV20-1 TRBD2 . CSARVGWGLEAETQYF TGCAGTGCTAGAGTGGGGTGGGGACTAGAGGCAGAGACCCAGTACTTC
TRBJ2-3 TRBV12-3/TRBV12-4 . many CASSFLGSTDTQYF TGTGCCAGCAGTTTTTTGGGGAGCACAGATACGCAGTATTTT
TRBJ2-3 TRBV12-3/TRBV12-4 . many CASSLALGGTDTQYF TGTGCCAGCAGTTTGGCCTTGGGAGGCACAGATACGCAGTATTTT
TRBJ2-3 TRBV16 . few CASSQLGELGTDTQYF TGTGCCAGCAGCCAATTAGGTGAGCTCGGCACAGATACGCAGTATTTT
TRBJ2-7 TRBV2 TRBD2 . CAGSRGYEQYF TGTGCCGGGTCGCGGGGGTACGAGCAGTACTTC
TRBJ1-2 TRBV20-1 . few CSAGTAANYGYTF TGCAGTGCTGGGACGGCAGCTAACTATGGCTACACCTTC
TRBJ1-2 TRBV7-2 . few CASSLAFVGQLYYGYTF TGTGCCAGCAGCTTAGCTTTTGTGGGACAACTCTACTATGGCTACACCTTC
TRBJ2-5 TRBV5-5 . . CASSFGLGNQETQYF TGTGCCAGCAGCTTTGGGTTGGGTAACCAAGAGACCCAGTACTTC
TRBJ2-3 TRBV5-1 TRBD1 few CASSYRDREDTQYF TGCGCCAGCAGCTACCGGGACAGGGAAGATACGCAGTATTTT
TRBJ1-5 TRBV28 . . CASSLFLGNQPQHF TGTGCCAGCAGTTTGTTCTTAGGCAATCAGCCCCAGCATTTT
TRBJ2-7 TRBV20-1 . many CSAAPGQSYEQYF TGCAGTGCCGCTCCGGGACAATCCTACGAGCAGTACTTC
TRBJ2-5 TRBV29-1 TRBD2 few CSVGPSGRFEETQYF TGCAGCGTTGGTCCTAGCGGGAGGTTTGAGGAGACCCAGTACTTC
TRBJ1-5 TRBV24-1 . few CATSDLYTNQPQHF TGTGCCACCAGTGATTTATACACTAATCAGCCCCAGCATTTT
TRBJ2-1 TRBV29-1 TRBD2 . CSSRGHLAGGRPYNEQFF TGCAGCTCTCGAGGGCACTTAGCGGGAGGGCGCCCCTACAATGAGCAGTTCTTC
TRBJ2-2 TRBV25-1 . . CASSELGTGELFF TGTGCCAGCAGTGAATTGGGCACCGGGGAGCTGTTTTTT
TRBJ2-5 TRBV7-9 . . CASSFWATNQETQYF TGTGCCAGCAGCTTTTGGGCGACAAACCAAGAGACCCAGTACTTC
TRBJ2-1 TRBV4-2 . . CASSHELAAQYNEQFF TGTGCCAGCAGCCATGAATTAGCGGCGCAATACAATGAGCAGTTCTTC
TRBJ2-7 TRBV20-1 . . CSASQGSGSYEQYF TGCAGTGCTAGTCAGGGTTCCGGCTCCTACGAGCAGTACTTC
TRBJ2-2 TRBV4-2 . . CASSQDLPQIGGELFF TGTGCCAGCAGCCAAGATCTCCCCCAGATTGGAGGGGAGCTGTTTTTT
TRBJ2-1 TRBV12-3/TRBV12-4 . many CASTRDFNEQFF TGTGCCAGCACCAGGGACTTCAATGAGCAGTTCTTC
TRBJ1-5 TRBV6-1 TRBD1 . CASSPGTGINQPQHF TGTGCCAGCAGTCCCGGGACAGGAATCAATCAGCCCCAGCATTTT
TRBJ2-5 TRBV10-3 . . CAISEPRTDRRETQYF TGTGCCATCAGTGAGCCAAGGACAGATCGGAGGGAGACCCAGTACTTC
TRBJ2-3 TRBV20-1 . few CSASGLGAGGADTQYF TGCAGTGCTAGCGGGCTGGGCGCGGGCGGGGCGGATACGCAGTATTTT
TRBJ2-5 TRBV10-1 . many CASSESVSGEETQYF TGCGCCAGCAGTGAGTCTGTCTCCGGGGAAGAGACCCAGTACTTC